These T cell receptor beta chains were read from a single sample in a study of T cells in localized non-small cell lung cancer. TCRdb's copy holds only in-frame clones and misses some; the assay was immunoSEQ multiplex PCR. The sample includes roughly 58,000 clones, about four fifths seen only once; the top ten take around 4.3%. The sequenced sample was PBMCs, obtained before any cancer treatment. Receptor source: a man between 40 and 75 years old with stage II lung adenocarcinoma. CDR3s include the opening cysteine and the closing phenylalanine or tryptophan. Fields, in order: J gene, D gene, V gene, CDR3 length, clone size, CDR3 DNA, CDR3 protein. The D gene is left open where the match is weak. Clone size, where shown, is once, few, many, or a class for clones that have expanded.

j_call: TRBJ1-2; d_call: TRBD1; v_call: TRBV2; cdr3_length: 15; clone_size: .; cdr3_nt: TGTGCCAGCAGTGAAGGGACAGGGGGAATTGGTGGCTACACCTTC; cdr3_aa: CASSEGTGGIGGYTF
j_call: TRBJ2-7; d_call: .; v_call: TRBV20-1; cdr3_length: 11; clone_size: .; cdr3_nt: TGCAGTGCTAGACAGGCGGGCGAGCAGTACTTC; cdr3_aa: CSARQAGEQYF
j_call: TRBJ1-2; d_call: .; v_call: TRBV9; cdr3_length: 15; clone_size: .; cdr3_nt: TGTGCCAGCAGCAAACGGACCGTCCCTAACTATGGCTACACCTTC; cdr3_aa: CASSKRTVPNYGYTF
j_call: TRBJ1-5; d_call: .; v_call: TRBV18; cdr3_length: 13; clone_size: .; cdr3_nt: TGTGCCAGCTCCAAAGACAGAGATCAGCCCCAGCATTTT; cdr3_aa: CASSKDRDQPQHF
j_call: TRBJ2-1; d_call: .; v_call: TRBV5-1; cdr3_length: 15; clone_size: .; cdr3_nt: TGCGCCAGCAGCTTGGCCGGGTCGGGTTTCAATGAGCAGTTCTTC; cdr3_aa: CASSLAGSGFNEQFF
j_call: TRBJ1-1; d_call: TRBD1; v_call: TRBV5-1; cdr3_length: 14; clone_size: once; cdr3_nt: TGCGCCAGCAGCTTGGGACAGGGCCCCACTGAAGCTTTCTTT; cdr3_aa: CASSLGQGPTEAFF
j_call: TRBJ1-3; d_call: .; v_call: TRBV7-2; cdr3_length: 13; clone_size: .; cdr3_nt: TGTGCCAGCAGCTACGACCGAGTCGACACCATATATTTT; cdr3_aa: CASSYDRVDTIYF
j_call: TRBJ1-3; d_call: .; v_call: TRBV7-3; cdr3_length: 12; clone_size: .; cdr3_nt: TGTGCCAGCAGCTTAACGGGAAACACCATATATTTT; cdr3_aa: CASSLTGNTIYF
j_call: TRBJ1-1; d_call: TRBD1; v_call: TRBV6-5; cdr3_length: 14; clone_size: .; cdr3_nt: TGTGCCAGCAGCCGGACAGGGGGCCGCACTGAAGCTTTCTTT; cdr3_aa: CASSRTGGRTEAFF
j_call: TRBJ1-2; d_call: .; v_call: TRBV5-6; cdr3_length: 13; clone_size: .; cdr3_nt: TGTGCCAGCAGCTTGCGGGCAGCATATGGCTACACCTTC; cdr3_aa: CASSLRAAYGYTF
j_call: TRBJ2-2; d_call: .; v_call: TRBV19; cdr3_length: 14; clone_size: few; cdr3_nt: TGTGCCAGTAGCTTTCAGAAGAACACCGGGGAGCTGTTTTTT; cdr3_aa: CASSFQKNTGELFF
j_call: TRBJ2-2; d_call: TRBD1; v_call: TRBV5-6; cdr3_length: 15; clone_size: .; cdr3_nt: TGTGCCAGCAGCTCCCGGGACAGGGTCACCGGGGAGCTGTTTTTT; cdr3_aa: CASSSRDRVTGELFF
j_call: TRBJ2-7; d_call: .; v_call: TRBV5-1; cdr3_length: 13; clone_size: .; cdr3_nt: TGCGCCAGCAGCGATGGAGGGCCTTACGAGCAGTACTTC; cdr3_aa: CASSDGGPYEQYF
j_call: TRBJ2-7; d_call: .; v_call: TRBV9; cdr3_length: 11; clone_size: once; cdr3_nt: TGTGCCAGCAGCGCCAACTACGAGCAGTACTTC; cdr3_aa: CASSANYEQYF
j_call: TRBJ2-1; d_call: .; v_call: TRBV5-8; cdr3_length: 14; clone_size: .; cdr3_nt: TGTGCCAGCAGCTTGGGATCTAGATTCAATGAGCAGTTCTTC; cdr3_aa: CASSLGSRFNEQFF
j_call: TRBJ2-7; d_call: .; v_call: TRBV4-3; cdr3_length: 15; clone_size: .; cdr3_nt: TGCGCCAGCAGCCAAGGGTGGGGTTTCGCCTACGAGCAGTACTTC; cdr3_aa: CASSQGWGFAYEQYF
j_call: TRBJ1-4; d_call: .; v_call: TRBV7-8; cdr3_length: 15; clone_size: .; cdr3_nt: TGTGCCAGCAGCTTTGGCAGCTGGTCTAATGAAAAACTGTTTTTT; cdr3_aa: CASSFGSWSNEKLFF